The T cell receptor beta chain under discussion was sequenced for a study of T-cell reconstitution after alpha-beta-depleted transplantation in children. CDR3 size: 16 residues. Germline V gives CDR1 MNHEY, CDR2 SVGEGT. The ends were cut back, 8 bases at V and 6 bases at J, with 22 bases in the middle. This clonotype was observed at least ten times. Unique molecular identifiers were used to barcode this TCRbeta library. TCRdb re-called the PCR reads through MiXCR, storing one row per CDR3 protein. The sample has 200,000 to 300,000 distinct CDR3 sequences, more than 10% seen once; the top ten hold roughly 2.8%.

This TCR was recovered from a human donor who donated a stem cell graft to a child with acute lymphoblastic leukemia. The input for sequencing was PBMCs from the stem cell graft donor, taken from the stem cell graft. V is TRBV6-2 or TRBV6-3 and J is TRBJ1-4; possibly TRBD1 for D (6 bases). The CDR3 spells CASRSLGAWTDEKLFF. CDR3 DNA: TGTGCCAGCCGTTCATTAGGAGCGTGGACAGATGAAAAACTGTTTTTT.